Below, 25 T cell receptor beta chains from the same sample are listed, as sequenced in a study of cytomegalovirus exposure and HLA in healthy donors. Primers included in the PCR were 60 Vbeta and 13 Jbeta primers. This table comes from immunoSEQ multiplex PCR, and its TCRdb copy is limited to in-frame clones, with some not included. The repertoire holds fewer than 250,000 clones, with over 70% as singletons. The specimen sequenced was PBMCs. All receptors derive from a woman between 18 and 29 years old in good health and CMV-seronegative.

The gene calls are TRBV5-6 and TRBJ2-3, with D uncertain. The V end was cut by 4 bases, the J end by 2 bases, with 5 bases between. Germline V gene data show CDR1 as SGHDT and CDR2 as YYEEEE. This CDR3 has 12 residues. CDR3 sequence: CASSPNTDTQYF. CDR3 DNA: TGTGCCAGCAGCCCTAACACAGATACGCAGTATTTT.

For the CDR3, the DNA is TGCAGCGTTGCGTTCCCTAGCGGGGTCCTTTACGAGCAGTACTTC. It codes for CSVAFPSGVLYEQYF. The chain links TRBV29-1 to TRBJ2-7; 9 bases are shared with TRBD2. CDR1 and CDR2 from the germline V gene are SQVTM and ANQGSEA. Trimming cost V 4 bases and J 4 bases; bases outside gene matches: 11. The CDR3 has 15 residues.

The V call is TRBV5-1, the J call TRBJ2-7; 9 bases line up with TRBD1. V was pared by 0 bases and J by 6 bases, with 1 base of the junction left unmatched. In germline, CDR1 is SGHRS, CDR2 YFSETQ. This CDR3 spans 13 amino acids. The CDR3 nucleotides read TGCGCCAGCAGCTTGGAGACAGGGGGCGAGCAGTACTTC. Translation gives CASSLETGGEQYF.

The rearrangement uses TRBV27 and TRBJ2-5; 14 bases match TRBD2. CDR1 and CDR2 from the germline V gene are MNHEY and SMNVEV (reference sequence). Losses at the gene ends were 5 bases for V and 4 bases for J; bases not matched to a gene: 12. The CDR3 runs 18 residues. In DNA, the CDR3 is TGTGCCAGCAGTCCCACCGCAGGACTAGCGGGGGGAGCAGAGACCCAGTACTTC. It translates to CASSPTAGLAGGAETQYF.

The rearrangement joins TRBV29-1 to TRBJ1-1; D possibly corresponds to TRBD1 (6 bases). Germline V gene sequence: CDR1 SQVTM, CDR2 ANQGSEA. CDR3 length: 12 residues. With 3 bases removed from V and 3 bases from J, the gap between germline ends came to 8 bases. The CDR3, as DNA: TGCAGCGTTGAGGACAGTGACACTGAAGCTTTCTTT. This gives the protein CSVEDSDTEAFF.

The chain employs TRBV7-3 and TRBJ2-5; 8 nucleotides agree with TRBD2. Germline V gene lookup returns CDR1 SGHTA and CDR2 FQGTGA. The ends lost 4 bases at V and 3 bases at J; junction bases unmatched: 19. CDR3 length: 19 residues. For the CDR3, the DNA is TGTGCCAGCAGCTCGAGGCCGGGACTAGTTCGAACTAGAAAAGAGACCCAGTACTTC. Translated: CASSSRPGLVRTRKETQYF.

This chain uses TRBV4-3 with TRBJ2-7; 8 bases map to TRBD2. The junction had 10 bases not matched to a gene; V was cut back by 0 bases and J by 3 bases. Per germline, CDR1 LGHNA and CDR2 YSLEER. This CDR3 region has 17 residues. CDR3 amino acids: CASSQDRLGLVSYEQYF. The CDR3, as DNA: TGCGCCAGCAGCCAAGATAGGTTGGGACTAGTAAGCTACGAGCAGTACTTC.

Here the CDR3 DNA reads TGTGCCACCAGCCCCCAGGTTCCCAAACTGTTTTTT. It encodes CATSPQVPKLFF. The V call is TRBV15, the J call TRBJ1-4; D is unresolved. CDR1 LNHNV and CDR2 YYDKDF come from the germline V gene (reference sequence). V lost 5 bases and J 11 bases, leaving 12 bases between the germline ends. The CDR3 totals 12 residues.

This clone occurred once. V usage is TRBV2 and J usage is TRBJ2-1; 7 positions agree with TRBD2. The CDR3 contains 14 residues. V was pared by 0 bases and J by 6 bases, with 2 bases of the junction left unmatched. Germline CDR1 and CDR2: SNHLY and FYNNEI. The CDR3 nucleotides read TGTGCCAGCAGTGAAGCTGGGGGGGGCAATGAGCAGTTCTTC. As protein: CASSEAGGGNEQFF. Drawing the rest from reference TRBV2 and TRBJ2-1, the complete variable domain is EPEVTQTPSHQVTQMGQEVILRCVPISNHLYFYWYRQILGQKVEFLVSFYNNEISEKSEIFDDQFSVERPDGSNFTLKIRSTKLEDSAMYFCASSEAGGGNEQFFGPGTRLTVL.

The V gene is TRBV7-9, the J gene TRBJ1-6; 8 bases fit TRBD1. Trimming cost V 5 bases and J 7 bases; bases outside gene matches: 7. CDR1 and CDR2 from the germline V gene are SEHNR and FQNEAQ (reference sequence). This CDR3 has 15 residues. The CDR3 loop is CASSLTGQENSPLHF. CDR3 DNA sequence: TGTGCCAGCAGCCTAACGGGACAGGAGAATTCACCCCTCCACTTT.

This clone was seen once. The chain is built from TRBV28 and TRBJ2-3; 7 bases line up with TRBD2. The germline CDR1 and CDR2 sequences are MDHEN and SYDVKM. V dropped 4 bases and J dropped 0; count of bases not matched to a gene: 4. CDR3 length equals 15 residues. CDR3 in amino acids: CASSSVGGSTDTQYF. CDR3 in DNA: TGTGCCAGCAGTTCGGTGGGGGGGAGCACAGATACGCAGTATTTT.

The CDR3: CATSRDSGRVESPLHF. The CDR3 region has the DNA TGTGCCACCAGCAGAGATTCAGGCAGGGTTGAGTCACCCCTCCACTTT. The V gene is TRBV15, the J gene TRBJ1-6, with a tentative D call TRBD1 (5 bases). This CDR3 has 16 residues. Germline loops: CDR1 LNHNV, CDR2 YYDKDF (reference sequence). Trimming pared 0 bases from V and 10 bases from J, leaving 16 bases between.

The J gene is TRBJ2-7, the V gene TRBV10-3; 10 bases align to TRBD2. The CDR3 loop spans 14 amino acids. V gave up 2 bases and J gave up 7 bases; unmatched junction bases: 5. Looked up from germline, CDR1 is ENHRY and CDR2 is SYGVKD. This chain's CDR3 is CAISELAGVLEQYF. CDR3 DNA sequence: TGTGCCATCAGTGAGCTAGCGGGAGTATTAGAGCAGTACTTC.

V gene TRBV7-8 combines with J gene TRBJ2-2, with no clear D. This CDR3 spans 15 amino acids. Trimming took off 2 bases at V and 6 bases at J, with 13 bases between the two ends. Looked up from germline, CDR1 is SGHVS and CDR2 is FQNEAQ. Written as DNA, the CDR3 is TGTGCCAGCAGCTTAAATCTTATGAGCGCCGGGGAGCTGTTTTTT. Translating it yields CASSLNLMSAGELFF.

The genes are TRBV6-6 and TRBJ1-6; 7 bases match TRBD1. CDR3 length equals 14 residues. With V trimmed by 2 bases and J by 6 bases, 1 base remained unmatched. CDR1 is MNHNY and CDR2 is SVGAGI in the germline V gene (reference sequence). The DNA for the CDR3 is TGTGCCAGCAGTTACGGGGACAGTAATTCACCCCTCCACTTT. Residues: CASSYGDSNSPLHF.

This chain connects TRBV7-2 to TRBJ2-3; the match to TRBD2 covers 9 bases. Germline CDR1 and CDR2: SGHTA and FQGNSA. V lost 1 base and J lost 10; bases outside the gene matches: 6. The CDR3 extends over 14 amino acids. The CDR3, as DNA: TGTGCCAGCAGCTTAGGCAGCGGGGGGTCTTCGCAGTATTTT. Residues: CASSLGSGGSSQYF. Supplemented by reference TRBV7-2 and TRBJ2-3, the full variable domain reads GAGVSQSPSNKVTEKGKDVELRCDPISGHTALYWYRQSLGQGLEFLIYFQGNSAPDKSGLPSDRFSAERTGGSVSTLTIQRTQQEDSAVYLCASSLGSGGSSQYFGPGTRLTVL.

V gene TRBV7-2 combines with J gene TRBJ2-5; 8 bases line up with TRBD2. V gave up 2 bases and J gave up 3 bases; unmatched junction bases: 8. CDR3 length: 16 residues. CDR1 SGHTA and CDR2 FQGNSA come from the germline V gene. DNA for the CDR3: TGTGCCAGCAGCTTAACTAGCGGAGCAAGCAAAGAGACCCAGTACTTC. Its protein is CASSLTSGASKETQYF.

The chain links TRBV6-4 to TRBJ2-3; D possibly corresponds to TRBD2 (6 bases). CDR3 length: 13 amino acids. CDR1 MRHNA and CDR2 SNTAGT come from the germline V gene. The V gene lost 3 bases and the J gene lost 4 bases, with 8 bases spanning the gap. The CDR3 DNA is TGTGCCAGCAGTGATGGGGAGGCAGATACGCAGTATTTT. It encodes CASSDGEADTQYF.

The V call is TRBV6-6, the J call TRBJ1-2, with 9 bases matching TRBD1. The CDR3 consists of 13 residues. The germline V gene has CDR1 MNHNY and CDR2 SVGAGI (reference sequence). V dropped 7 bases and J dropped 3; count of bases not matched to a gene: 3. Written as DNA, the CDR3 is TGTGCCAGCAAAACAGGGGGCGACTATGGCTACACCTTC. It translates to CASKTGGDYGYTF.

V gene TRBV28 combines with J gene TRBJ1-5, with 7 bases that match TRBD1. The CDR3 extends over 15 amino acids. Trimming removed 1 base from V and 6 bases from J; junction bases left unmatched: 6. CDR1 MDHEN and CDR2 SYDVKM come from the germline V gene. CDR3 bases: TGTGCCAGCAGTTTATCGACAGGGAGAAGTCAGCCCCAGCATTTT. Its translation: CASSLSTGRSQPQHF.

This chain joins TRBV4-1 and TRBJ2-7, with 7 bases fitting TRBD2. The CDR3 runs to 14 residues. The germline V gene encodes CDR1 MGHRA and CDR2 YSYEKL. The ends lost 3 bases at V and 3 bases at J; junction bases unmatched: 5. In DNA, the CDR3 is TGCGCCAGCAGCCACCTAGCGGATAACTACGAGCAGTACTTC. It is translated as CASSHLADNYEQYF.

This clone came up once. The V and J genes are TRBV2 and TRBJ1-5; TRBD1 is a possible D gene (6 bases). V was shortened by 4 bases and J by 2 bases, with 9 bases between the two germline ends. The CDR3 is made up of 14 amino acids. Germline assignment: CDR1 SNHLY and CDR2 FYNNEI. CDR3 nucleotide sequence: TGTGCCAGCAGTGCATGGGGGCGCAATCAGCCCCAGCATTTT. It encodes CASSAWGRNQPQHF. The full variable domain, its missing parts supplied by reference TRBV2 and TRBJ1-5, is EPEVTQTPSHQVTQMGQEVILRCVPISNHLYFYWYRQILGQKVEFLVSFYNNEISEKSEIFDDQFSVERPDGSNFTLKIRSTKLEDSAMYFCASSAWGRNQPQHFGDGTRLSIL.

The CDR3 region is CSVGGSAALEQYF. In nucleotides, the CDR3 is TGCAGCGTTGGCGGTAGCGCGGCGCTTGAGCAGTACTTC. The V call is TRBV29-1, the J call TRBJ2-7, with a tentative D call TRBD2 (5 bases). The germline gives CDR1 SQVTM, CDR2 ANQGSEA. This CDR3 has 13 residues. The V end was cut by 4 bases, the J end by 7 bases, with 17 bases between.

This clone was seen once. V usage is TRBV9 and J usage is TRBJ1-5; 9 nucleotides agree with TRBD1. The CDR3 is 15 amino acids. After removal of 2 bases from V and 3 bases from J, the junction contained 3 bases not matched to a gene. Germline CDR1 is SGDLS and CDR2 is YYNGEE. The CDR3 nucleotides are TGTGCCAGCAGCGTTGGGACAGGGTCCAATCAGCCCCAGCATTTT. Its translation is CASSVGTGSNQPQHF.

The chain employs TRBV9 and TRBJ1-1, with 7 bases lining up with TRBD1. Unmatched junction bases numbered 5, after V lost 3 bases and J lost 0 bases. Germline V gives CDR1 SGDLS, CDR2 YYNGEE. The CDR3 loop spans 15 amino acids. CDR3 in amino acids: CASSGGDSLNTEAFF. CDR3 nucleotide sequence: TGTGCCAGCAGCGGAGGGGACAGCTTGAACACTGAAGCTTTCTTT.